This T cell receptor beta chain was sequenced for a study of tumor and adjacent non-tumor tissue in lung cancer. Study findings and constraints: In normal lung, the top 100 clones were significantly more dominant than in tumor.

Germline values: CDR1 SGHAT, CDR2 FQNNGV. CDR3 size: 15 residues. A word on this clonotype: Its antigen is not known. This may be a read error: a much more frequent sequence differs by one nucleotide.

Three rounds of nested PCR, following a modified ARM-PCR protocol, produced the TCRbeta library. TCRdb reprocessed the multiplex PCR reads with MiXCR, giving one entry per CDR3 protein. The data contain tens of thousands of distinct CDR3 sequences, 76% of them singletons. RNA was extracted from bulk tissue without any cell sorting. The normal lung tissue was taken more than 3 cm from the tumor edge. Donors were chemotherapy-naive, newly diagnosed lung cancer surgical patients in China, August–late 2014. The sample was distant non-tumor lung tissue. The chain employs TRBV11-2 and TRBJ1-4; D may be TRBD1 (6 bases). The sequence was obtained from a man between 65 and 85 years old with non-small cell lung cancer. CDR3 amino acids: CPSSLETGRNEKLFF. In DNA, the CDR3 is TGTCCCAGCAGCTTAGAAACAGGGCGTAATGAAAAACTGTTTTTT.